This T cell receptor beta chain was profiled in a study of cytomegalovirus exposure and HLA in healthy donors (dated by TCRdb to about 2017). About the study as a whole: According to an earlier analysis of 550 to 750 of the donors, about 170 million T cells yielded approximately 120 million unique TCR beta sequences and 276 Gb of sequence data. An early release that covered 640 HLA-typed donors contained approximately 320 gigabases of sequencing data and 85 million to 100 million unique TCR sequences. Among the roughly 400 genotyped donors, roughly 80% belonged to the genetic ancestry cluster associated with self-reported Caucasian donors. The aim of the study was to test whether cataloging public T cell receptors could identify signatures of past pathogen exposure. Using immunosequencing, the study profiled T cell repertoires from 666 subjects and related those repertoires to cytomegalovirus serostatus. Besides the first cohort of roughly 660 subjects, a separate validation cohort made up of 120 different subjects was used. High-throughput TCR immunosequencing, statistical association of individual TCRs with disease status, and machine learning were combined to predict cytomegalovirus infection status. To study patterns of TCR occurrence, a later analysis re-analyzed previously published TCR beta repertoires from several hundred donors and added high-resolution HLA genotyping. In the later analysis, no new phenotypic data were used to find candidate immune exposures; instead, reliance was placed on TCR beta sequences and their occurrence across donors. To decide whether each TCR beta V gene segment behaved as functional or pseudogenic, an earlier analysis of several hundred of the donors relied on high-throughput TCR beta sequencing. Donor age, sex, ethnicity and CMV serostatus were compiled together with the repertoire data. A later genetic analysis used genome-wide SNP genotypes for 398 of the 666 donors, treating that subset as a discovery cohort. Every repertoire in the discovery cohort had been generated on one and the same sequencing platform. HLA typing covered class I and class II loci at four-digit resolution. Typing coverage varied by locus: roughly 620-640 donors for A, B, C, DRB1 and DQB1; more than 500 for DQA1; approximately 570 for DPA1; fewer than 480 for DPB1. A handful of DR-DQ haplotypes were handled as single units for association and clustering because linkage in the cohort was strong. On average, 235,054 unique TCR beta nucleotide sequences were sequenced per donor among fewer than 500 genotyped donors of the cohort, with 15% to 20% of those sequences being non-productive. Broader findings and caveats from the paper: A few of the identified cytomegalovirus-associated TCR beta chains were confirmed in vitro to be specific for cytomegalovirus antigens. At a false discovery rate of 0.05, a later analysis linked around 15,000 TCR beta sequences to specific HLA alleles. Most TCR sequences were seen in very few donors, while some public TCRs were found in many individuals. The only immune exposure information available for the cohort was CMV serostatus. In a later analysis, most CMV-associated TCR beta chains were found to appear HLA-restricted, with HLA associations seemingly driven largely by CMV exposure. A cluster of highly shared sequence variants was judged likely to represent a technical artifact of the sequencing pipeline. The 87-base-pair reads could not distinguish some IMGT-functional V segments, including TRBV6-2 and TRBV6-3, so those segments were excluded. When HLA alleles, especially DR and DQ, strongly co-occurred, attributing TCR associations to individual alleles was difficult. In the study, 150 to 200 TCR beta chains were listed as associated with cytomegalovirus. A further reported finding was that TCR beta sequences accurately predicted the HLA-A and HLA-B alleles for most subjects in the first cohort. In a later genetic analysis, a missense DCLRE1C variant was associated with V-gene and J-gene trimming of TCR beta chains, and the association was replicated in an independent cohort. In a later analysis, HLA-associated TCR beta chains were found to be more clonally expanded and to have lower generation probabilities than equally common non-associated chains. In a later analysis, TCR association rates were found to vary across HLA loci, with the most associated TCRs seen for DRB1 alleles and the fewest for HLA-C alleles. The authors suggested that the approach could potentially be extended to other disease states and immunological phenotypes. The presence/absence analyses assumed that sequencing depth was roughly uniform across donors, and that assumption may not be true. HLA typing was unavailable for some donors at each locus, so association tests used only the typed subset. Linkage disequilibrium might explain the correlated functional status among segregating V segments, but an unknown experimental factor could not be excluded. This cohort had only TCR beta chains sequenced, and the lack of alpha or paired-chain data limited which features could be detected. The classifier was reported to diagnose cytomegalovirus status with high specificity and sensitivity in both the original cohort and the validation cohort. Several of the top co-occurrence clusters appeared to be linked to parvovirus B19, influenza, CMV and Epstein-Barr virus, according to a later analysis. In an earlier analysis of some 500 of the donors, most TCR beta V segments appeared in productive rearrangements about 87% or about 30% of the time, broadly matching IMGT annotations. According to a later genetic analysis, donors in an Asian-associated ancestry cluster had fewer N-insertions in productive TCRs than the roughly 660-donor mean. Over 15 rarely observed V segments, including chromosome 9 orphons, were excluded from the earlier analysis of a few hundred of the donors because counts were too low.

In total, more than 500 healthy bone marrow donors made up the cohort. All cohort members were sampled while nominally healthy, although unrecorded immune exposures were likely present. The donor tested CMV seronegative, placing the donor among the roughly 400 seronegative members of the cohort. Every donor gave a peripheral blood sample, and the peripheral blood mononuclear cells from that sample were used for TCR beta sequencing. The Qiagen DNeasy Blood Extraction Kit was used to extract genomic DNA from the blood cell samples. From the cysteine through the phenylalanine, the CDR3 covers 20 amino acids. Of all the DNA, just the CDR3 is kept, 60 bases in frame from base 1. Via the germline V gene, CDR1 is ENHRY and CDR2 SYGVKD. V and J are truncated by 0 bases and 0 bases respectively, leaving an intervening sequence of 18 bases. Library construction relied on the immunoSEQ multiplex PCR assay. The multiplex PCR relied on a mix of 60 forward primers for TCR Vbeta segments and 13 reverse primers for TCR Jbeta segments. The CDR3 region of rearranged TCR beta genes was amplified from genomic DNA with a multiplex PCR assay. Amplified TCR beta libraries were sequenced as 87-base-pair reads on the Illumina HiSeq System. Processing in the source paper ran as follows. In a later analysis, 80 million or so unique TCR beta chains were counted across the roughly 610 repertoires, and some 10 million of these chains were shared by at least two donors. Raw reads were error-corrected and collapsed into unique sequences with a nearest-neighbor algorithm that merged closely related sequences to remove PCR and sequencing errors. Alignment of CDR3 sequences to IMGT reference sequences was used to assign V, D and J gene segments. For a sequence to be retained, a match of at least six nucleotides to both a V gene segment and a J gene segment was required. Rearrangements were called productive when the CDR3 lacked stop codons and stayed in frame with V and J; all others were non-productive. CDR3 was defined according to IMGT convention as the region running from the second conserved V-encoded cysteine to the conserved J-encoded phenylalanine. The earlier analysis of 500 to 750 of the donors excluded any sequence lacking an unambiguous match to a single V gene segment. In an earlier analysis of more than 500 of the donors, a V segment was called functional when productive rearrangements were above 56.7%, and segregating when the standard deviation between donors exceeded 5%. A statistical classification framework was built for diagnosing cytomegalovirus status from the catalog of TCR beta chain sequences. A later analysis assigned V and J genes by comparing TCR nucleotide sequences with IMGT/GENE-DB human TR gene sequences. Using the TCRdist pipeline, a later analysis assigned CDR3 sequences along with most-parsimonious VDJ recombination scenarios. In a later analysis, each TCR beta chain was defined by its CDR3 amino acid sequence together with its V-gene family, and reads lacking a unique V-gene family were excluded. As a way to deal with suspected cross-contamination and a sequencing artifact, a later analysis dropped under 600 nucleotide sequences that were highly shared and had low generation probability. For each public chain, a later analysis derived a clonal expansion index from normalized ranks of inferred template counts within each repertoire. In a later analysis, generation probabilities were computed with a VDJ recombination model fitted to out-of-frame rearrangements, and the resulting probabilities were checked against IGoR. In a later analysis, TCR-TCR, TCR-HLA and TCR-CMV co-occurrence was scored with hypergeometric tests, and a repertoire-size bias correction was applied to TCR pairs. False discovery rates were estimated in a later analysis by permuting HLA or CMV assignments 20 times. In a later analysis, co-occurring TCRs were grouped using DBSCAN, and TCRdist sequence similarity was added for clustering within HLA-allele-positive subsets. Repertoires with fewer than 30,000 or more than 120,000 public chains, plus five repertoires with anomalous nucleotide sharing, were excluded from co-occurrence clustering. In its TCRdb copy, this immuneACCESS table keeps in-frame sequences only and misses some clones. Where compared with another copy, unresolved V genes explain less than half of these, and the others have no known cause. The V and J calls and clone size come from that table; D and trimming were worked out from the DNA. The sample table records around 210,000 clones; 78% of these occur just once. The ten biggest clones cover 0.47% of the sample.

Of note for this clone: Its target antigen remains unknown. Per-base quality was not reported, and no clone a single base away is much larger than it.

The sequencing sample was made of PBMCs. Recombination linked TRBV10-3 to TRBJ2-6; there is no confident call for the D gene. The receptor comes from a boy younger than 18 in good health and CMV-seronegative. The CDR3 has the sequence CAISESRFSGSVSGANVLTF. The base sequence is TGTGCCATCAGTGAGTCGAGGTTTTCCGGGTCCGTCTCTGGGGCCAACGTCCTGACTTTC.